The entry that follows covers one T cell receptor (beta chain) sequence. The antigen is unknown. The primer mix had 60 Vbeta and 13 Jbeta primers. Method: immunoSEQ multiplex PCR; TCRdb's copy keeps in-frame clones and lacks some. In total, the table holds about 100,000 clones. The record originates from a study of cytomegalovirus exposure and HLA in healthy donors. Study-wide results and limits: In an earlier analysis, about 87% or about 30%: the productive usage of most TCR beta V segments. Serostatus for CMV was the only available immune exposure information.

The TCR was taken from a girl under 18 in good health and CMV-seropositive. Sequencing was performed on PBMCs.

The CDR3 region has the DNA TGTGCCAGCAGTTACAACGGGAATTCACCCCTCCACTTT. It is translated as CASSYNGNSPLHF. V and J are TRBV6-5 and TRBJ1-6, with D unclear. This CDR3 has 13 amino acids. V was clipped by 2 bases and J by 7 bases, with 6 bases between them. The germline CDR1 and CDR2 sequences are MNHEY and SVGAGI.